This record looks at one TCR beta chain sequence and its context. Its antigen is unknown. No base quality values were provided; no much bigger clone lies one nucleotide off. The CDR1 and CDR2 encoded by the germline V gene are SNHLY and FYNNEI. V lost 10 bases and J lost 3 bases; the stretch between them is 19 bases long. The CDR3, from cysteine to phenylalanine, totals 14 residues. Only the CDR3 portion is preserved as DNA: 42 bases, with reading frame beginning at the first base. The data are from a study of blood T cell repertoires in COVID-19 (dated by TCRdb to about 2020). Turning to the overall study: Samples from collaborators originated in the United States, Italy and Spain and spanned both the acute and convalescent phases of COVID-19. The prospective study material was composed of cDNA or gDNA derived from T cells, B-cell-depleted T cells, or PBMCs. The dataset comprised deeply sampled blood TCRbeta repertoires from subjects exposed to, actively infected with, or recovered from COVID-19. The repertoires were released in a freely available public database meant as a resource for research on the immune response to SARS-CoV-2. Samples were obtained from the ongoing ImmuneRACE study (first 160 participants) and from 1,254 subjects provided by 6 global collaborators. A de-identified subject ID, COVID-19 status, age in years and sex were almost always included in the sample metadata. HLA class I and class II types, where available, came from metadata supplied by the sample provider rather than from assay-based typing.

Summary of the overall study and its limitations: The amount of clinical and demographic metadata varied by source and participant and was provided uncurated.

Whole blood was collected in K2EDTA tubes by collaborating institutions according to the institutions' own protocols. For TCRbeta analysis, collaborators shipped samples in one of three forms: frozen whole blood, isolated PBMCs, or DNA extracted from either of those sample types. The immunoSEQ Assay, a bias-controlled multiplex PCR, was used to amplify TCRbeta CDR3 regions from genomic DNA. The paper's processing steps were these. The number of nucleated cells in each sample was estimated from the amplification of reference gene primers within the assay. To quantify the absolute abundance of each unique TCRbeta CDR3 rearrangement, sequence reads were collapsed and filtered. For each sample, productive Simpson clonality was calculated as the square root of Simpson's diversity index over productive rearrangements. TCRdb re-hosts the immuneACCESS table, in-frame sequences only. Its copies lack some clones; in the studies checked, an unresolved V gene accounts for under half of them, and the cause for the rest is not known. D and trimming come from the DNA, and the V and J calls and clone size come from that table. For this sample there are 250,000 to 300,000 clones; 80% to 90% appear just once. Approximately 10% of the sample rests with the top ten.

The sample consisted of peripheral blood. The TCR sequence derives from a woman in her seventies with acute or convalescent COVID-19. The chain links TRBV2 with TRBJ2-7; the D gene is perhaps TRBD1, on 7 matching bases. The DNA sequence is TGTGCCACCGACTGCAGGGGGAGGTTCTACGAGCAGTACTTC. This gives the protein CATDCRGRFYEQYF.